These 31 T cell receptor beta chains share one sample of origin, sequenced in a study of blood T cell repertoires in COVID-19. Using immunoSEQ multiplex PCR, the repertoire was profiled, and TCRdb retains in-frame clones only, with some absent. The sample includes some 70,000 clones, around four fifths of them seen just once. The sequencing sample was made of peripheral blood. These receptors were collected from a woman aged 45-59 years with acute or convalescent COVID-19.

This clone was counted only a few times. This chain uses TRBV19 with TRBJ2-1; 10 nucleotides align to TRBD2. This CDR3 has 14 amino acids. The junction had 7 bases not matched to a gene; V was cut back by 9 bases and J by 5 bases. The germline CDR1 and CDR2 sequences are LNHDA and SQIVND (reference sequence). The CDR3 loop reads CARLLAGFNNEQFF. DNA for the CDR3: TGTGCCAGACTACTAGCGGGATTTAACAATGAGCAGTTCTTC.

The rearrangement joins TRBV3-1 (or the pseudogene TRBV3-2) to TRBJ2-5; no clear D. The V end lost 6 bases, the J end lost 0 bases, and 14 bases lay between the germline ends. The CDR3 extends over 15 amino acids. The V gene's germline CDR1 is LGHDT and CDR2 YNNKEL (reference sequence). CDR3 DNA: TGTGCCAGCAGTCCTACCCTACAGTACCAAGAGACCCAGTACTTC. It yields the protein CASSPTLQYQETQYF.

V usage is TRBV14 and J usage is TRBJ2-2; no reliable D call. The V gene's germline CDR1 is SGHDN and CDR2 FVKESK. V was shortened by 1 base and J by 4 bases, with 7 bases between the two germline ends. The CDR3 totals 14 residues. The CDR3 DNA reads TGTGCCAGCAGCCAAGTTCCGAGCACCGGGGAGCTGTTTTTT. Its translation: CASSQVPSTGELFF.

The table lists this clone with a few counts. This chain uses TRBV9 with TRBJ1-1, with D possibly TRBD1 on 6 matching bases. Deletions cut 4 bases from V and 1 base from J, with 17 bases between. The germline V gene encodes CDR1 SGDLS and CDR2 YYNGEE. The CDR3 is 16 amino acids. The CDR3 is CASSPLKGGENTEAFF. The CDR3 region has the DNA TGTGCCAGCAGCCCTCTCAAAGGGGGGGAGAACACTGAAGCTTTCTTT.

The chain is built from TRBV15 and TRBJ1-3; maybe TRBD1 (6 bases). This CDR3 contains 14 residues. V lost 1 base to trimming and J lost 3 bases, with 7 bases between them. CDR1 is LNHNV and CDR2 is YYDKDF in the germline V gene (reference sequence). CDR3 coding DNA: TGTGCCACCAGCAGAGCAGGGGATGGAAACACCATATATTTT. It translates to CATSRAGDGNTIYF.

CDR3 protein: CASSQTGQTGNTIYF. As DNA, the CDR3 is TGTGCCAGCAGTCAAACAGGGCAGACAGGAAACACCATATATTTT. The J gene is TRBJ1-3, the V gene TRBV7-6, with a tentative D call TRBD1 (6 bases). The germline V gene encodes CDR1 SGHVS and CDR2 FNYEAQ. Trimming cost V 6 bases and J 4 bases, with 16 bases left between them. The CDR3 loop spans 15 amino acids.

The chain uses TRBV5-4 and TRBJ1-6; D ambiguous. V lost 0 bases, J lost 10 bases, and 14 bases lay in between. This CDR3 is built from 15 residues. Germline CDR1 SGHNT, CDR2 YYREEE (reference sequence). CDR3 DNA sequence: TGTGCCAGCAGCTTGGAGGCGGATGGCTGGTCACCCCTCCACTTT. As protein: CASSLEADGWSPLHF.

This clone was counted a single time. The CDR3, as DNA: TGTGCCAGTCTAGGGGCGCGCGAGGAAAAAGGACTAGCGGGATTGGCCAAAAACATTCAGTACTTC. Encoded protein: CASLGAREEKGLAGLAKNIQYF. V and J are TRBV2 and TRBJ2-4; 12 nucleotides agree with TRBD2. Germline V gene data show CDR1 as SNHLY and CDR2 as FYNNEI. The CDR3 has 22 residues. Losses at the gene ends were 9 bases for V and 1 base for J; bases not matched to a gene: 25.

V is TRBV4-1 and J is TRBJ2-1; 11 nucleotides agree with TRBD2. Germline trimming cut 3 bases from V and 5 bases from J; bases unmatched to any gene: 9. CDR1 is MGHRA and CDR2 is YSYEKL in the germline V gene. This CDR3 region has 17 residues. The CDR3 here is CASSHRLAGGWDNEQFF. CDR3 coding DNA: TGCGCCAGCAGCCATCGTCTAGCGGGGGGCTGGGACAATGAGCAGTTCTTC.

CDR3 nucleotides: TGTGCCAGCAGCGGACAGGGGGGGCTAGCCGGCGGGCAGTACTTC. Encoded protein: CASSGQGGLAGGQYF. The chain links TRBV9 to TRBJ2-7; 9 bases are a match to TRBD1. The CDR3 sequence is 15 residues long. Looked up from germline, CDR1 is SGDLS and CDR2 is YYNGEE. The J segment lost 9 bases and the V segment lost 3 bases, leaving 13 bases of the junction unmatched.

CDR3 in DNA: TGCGCCAGCAGTGAGTCCAGGGTTCTTGAGCAGTTCTTC. Translation gives CASSESRVLEQFF. V gene TRBV10-1 combines with J gene TRBJ2-1; D perhaps matches TRBD1 (5 bases). V was clipped by 0 bases and J by 9 bases, with 9 bases between them. CDR1 is WNHNN and CDR2 is SYGVQD in the germline V gene (reference sequence). The CDR3 sequence is 13 residues long.

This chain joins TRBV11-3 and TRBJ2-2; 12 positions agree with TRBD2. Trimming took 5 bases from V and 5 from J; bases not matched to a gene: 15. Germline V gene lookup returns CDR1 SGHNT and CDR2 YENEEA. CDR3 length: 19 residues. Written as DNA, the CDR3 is TGTGCCAGCAGCCCTGCTTCGACTAGCGGGAGATCACGGACCGGGGAGCTGTTTTTT. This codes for CASSPASTSGRSRTGELFF.

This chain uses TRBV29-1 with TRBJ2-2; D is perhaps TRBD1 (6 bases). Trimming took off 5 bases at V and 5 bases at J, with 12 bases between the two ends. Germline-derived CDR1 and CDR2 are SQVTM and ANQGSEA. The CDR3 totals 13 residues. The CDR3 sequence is CSVLGAGTGELFF. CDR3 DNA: TGCAGCGTTTTGGGGGCTGGAACCGGGGAGCTGTTTTTT.

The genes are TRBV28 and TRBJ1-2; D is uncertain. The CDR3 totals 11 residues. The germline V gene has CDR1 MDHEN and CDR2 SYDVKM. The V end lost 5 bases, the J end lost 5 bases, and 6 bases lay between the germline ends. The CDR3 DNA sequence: TGTGCCAGCAGTGTGAGGTATGGCTACACCTTC. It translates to CASSVRYGYTF.

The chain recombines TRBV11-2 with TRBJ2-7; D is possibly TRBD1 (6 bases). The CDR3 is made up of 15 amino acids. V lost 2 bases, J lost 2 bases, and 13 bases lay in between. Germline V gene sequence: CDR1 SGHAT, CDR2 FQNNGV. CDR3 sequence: CASSLTDRPTYEQYF. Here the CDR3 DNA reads TGTGCCAGCAGCTTAACCGACAGGCCAACCTACGAGCAGTACTTC.

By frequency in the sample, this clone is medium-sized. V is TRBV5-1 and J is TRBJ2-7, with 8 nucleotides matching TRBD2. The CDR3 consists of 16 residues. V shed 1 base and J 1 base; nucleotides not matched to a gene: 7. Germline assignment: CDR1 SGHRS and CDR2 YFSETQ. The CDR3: CASSLMMSSGSYEQYF. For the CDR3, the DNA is TGCGCCAGCAGCTTGATGATGTCTAGCGGGTCCTACGAGCAGTACTTC.

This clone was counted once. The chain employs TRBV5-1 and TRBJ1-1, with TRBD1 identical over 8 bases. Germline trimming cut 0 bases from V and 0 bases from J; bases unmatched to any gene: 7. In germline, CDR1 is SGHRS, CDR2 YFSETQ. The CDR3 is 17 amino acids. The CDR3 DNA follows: TGCGCCAGCAGCTTGGGTACCAGGGGGCTCTTGAACACTGAAGCTTTCTTT. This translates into CASSLGTRGLLNTEAFF.

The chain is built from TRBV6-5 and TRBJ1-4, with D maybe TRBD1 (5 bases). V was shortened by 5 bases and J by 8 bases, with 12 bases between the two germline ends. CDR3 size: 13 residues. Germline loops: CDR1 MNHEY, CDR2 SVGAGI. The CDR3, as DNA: TGTGCCAGCAGTCCCCAGGGAGGGGAAAAACTGTTTTTT. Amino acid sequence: CASSPQGGEKLFF.

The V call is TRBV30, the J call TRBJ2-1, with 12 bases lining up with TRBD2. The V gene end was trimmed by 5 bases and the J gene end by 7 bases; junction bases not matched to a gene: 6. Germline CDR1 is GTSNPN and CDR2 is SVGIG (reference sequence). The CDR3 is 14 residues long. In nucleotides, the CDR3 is TGTGCCTGGCGGACTAGCGGGGCTGGGAATGAGCAGTTCTTC. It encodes CAWRTSGAGNEQFF.

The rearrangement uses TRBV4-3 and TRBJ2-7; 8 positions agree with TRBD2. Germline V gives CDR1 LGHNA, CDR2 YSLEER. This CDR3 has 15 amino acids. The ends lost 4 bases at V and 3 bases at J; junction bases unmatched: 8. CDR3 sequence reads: CASSRTREGLYEQYF. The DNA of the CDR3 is TGCGCCAGCAGCCGGACCCGGGAGGGCCTCTACGAGCAGTACTTC.

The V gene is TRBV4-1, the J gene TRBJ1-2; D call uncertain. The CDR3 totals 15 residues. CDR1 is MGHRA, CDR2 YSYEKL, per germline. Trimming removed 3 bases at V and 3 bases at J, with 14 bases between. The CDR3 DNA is TGCGCCAGCAGCCAGAAAATACAGTCAGACTATGGCTACACCTTC. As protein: CASSQKIQSDYGYTF.

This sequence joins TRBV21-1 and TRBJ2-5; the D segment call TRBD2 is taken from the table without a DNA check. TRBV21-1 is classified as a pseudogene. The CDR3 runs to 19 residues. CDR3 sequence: CASSTRWTSGRVDQETQYF. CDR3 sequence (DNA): TGTGCCAGCAGCACCAGATGGACTAGCGGGAGGGTAGACCAAGAGACCCAGTACTTC.

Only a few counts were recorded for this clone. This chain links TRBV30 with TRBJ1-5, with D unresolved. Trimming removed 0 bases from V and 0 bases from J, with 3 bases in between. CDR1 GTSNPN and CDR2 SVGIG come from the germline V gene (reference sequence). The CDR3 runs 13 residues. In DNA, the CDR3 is TGTGCCTGGAGTGTACATAGCAATCAGCCCCAGCATTTT. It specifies CAWSVHSNQPQHF.

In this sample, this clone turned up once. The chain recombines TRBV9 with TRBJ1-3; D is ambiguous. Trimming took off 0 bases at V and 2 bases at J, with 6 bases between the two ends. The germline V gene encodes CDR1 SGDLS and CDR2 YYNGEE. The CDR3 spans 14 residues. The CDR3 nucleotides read TGTGCCAGCAGCGTAGCTCAGGCTGGAAACACCATATATTTT. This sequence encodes CASSVAQAGNTIYF.

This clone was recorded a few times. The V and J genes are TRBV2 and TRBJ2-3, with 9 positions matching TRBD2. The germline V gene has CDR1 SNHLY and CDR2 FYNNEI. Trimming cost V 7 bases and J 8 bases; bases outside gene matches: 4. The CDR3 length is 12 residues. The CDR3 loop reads CASTDSGGTQYF. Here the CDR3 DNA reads TGTGCCAGCACCGATAGCGGGGGTACGCAGTATTTT.

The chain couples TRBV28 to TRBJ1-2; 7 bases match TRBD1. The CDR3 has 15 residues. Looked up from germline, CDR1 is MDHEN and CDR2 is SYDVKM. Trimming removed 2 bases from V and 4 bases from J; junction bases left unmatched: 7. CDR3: CASSLTPGQVYGYTF. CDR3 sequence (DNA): TGTGCCAGCAGTTTAACCCCCGGACAGGTCTATGGCTACACCTTC.

The CDR3 sequence is CASSPGWTGEGVYTF. The DNA of the CDR3 is TGTGCCAGCTCACCTGGGTGGACAGGGGAAGGGGTCTACACCTTC. The chain uses TRBV18 and TRBJ1-2; 9 bases agree with TRBD1. CDR3 length equals 15 residues. Losses at the gene ends were 3 bases for V and 10 bases for J; bases not matched to a gene: 12. Per germline, CDR1 KGHSH and CDR2 LQKENI.

This CDR3 is CASSAVGGGPSDTQYF. CDR3 nucleotides: TGTGCCAGCAGCGCCGTCGGGGGTGGGCCCTCAGATACGCAGTATTTT. The gene calls are TRBV9 and TRBJ2-3, with D possibly TRBD2 on 6 matching bases. Germline V CDR1 and CDR2: SGDLS, YYNGEE. The V end was cut by 3 bases, the J end by 4 bases, with 18 bases between. The CDR3 extends over 16 amino acids.

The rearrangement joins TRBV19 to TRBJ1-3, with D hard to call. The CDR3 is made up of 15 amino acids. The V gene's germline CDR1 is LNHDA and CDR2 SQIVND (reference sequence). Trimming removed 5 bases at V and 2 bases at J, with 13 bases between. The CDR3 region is CASSSSGGTGNTIYF. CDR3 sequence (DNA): TGTGCCAGTAGTTCCTCGGGTGGTACTGGAAACACCATATATTTT.

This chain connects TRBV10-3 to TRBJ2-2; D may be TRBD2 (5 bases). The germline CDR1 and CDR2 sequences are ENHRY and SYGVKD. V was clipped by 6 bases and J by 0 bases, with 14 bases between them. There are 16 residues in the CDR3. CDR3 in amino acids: CAIRTGEFTNTGELFF. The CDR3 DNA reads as TGTGCCATCAGGACCGGGGAATTTACGAACACCGGGGAGCTGTTTTTT.

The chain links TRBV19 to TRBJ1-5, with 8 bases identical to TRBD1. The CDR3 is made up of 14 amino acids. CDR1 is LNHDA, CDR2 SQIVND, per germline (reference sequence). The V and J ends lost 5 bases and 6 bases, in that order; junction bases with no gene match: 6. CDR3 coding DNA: TGTGCCAGTAGTCACACACAGGGGGGTCAGCCCCAGCATTTT. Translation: CASSHTQGGQPQHF.